The 22 T cell receptor beta chains presented below share a single source sample, sequenced in a study of monozygotic twins with cystic fibrosis. Sequencing was performed with immunoSEQ multiplex PCR; in TCRdb, only in-frame clones are kept and a portion is missing. The sample lists 34,000 or so clones; more than 90% were seen once. Sequencing was carried out using blood. The receptors here all came from a girl under 10 years old with cystic fibrosis.

The chain combines TRBV10-1 with TRBJ1-6, with D perhaps matching TRBD1 (5 bases). Trimming left V 6 bases short and J 7 bases short, with 16 bases between. The CDR3 sequence is 15 residues long. Germline V gene sequence: CDR1 WNHNN, CDR2 SYGVQD (reference sequence). The CDR3 loop is CASSPSTARNSPLHF. CDR3 nucleotide sequence: TGCGCCAGCAGCCCCTCGACAGCAAGGAATTCACCCCTCCACTTT.

The chain employs TRBV4-2 and TRBJ2-4, with unresolved D. The CDR3 consists of 16 residues. Trimming stripped 0 bases from V and 0 bases from J, with 9 bases between. The V gene's germline CDR1 is LGHNA and CDR2 YNFKEQ. The CDR3 region has the DNA TGTGCCAGCAGCCAAGAGGAGACACTAGCCAAAAACATTCAGTACTTC. Amino acid sequence: CASSQEETLAKNIQYF.

The chain carries TRBV7-9 and TRBJ2-7, with D tentatively TRBD1 (6 bases). Germline CDR1 reads SEHNR; CDR2 reads FQNEAQ (reference sequence). The CDR3 contains 12 residues. The V and J ends lost 1 base and 11 bases respectively, with 12 bases between them. The CDR3, as DNA: TGTGCCAGCAGCTTAGAAAACAGGGTCAAGTACTTC. This encodes CASSLENRVKYF.

The V and J genes are TRBV7-9 and TRBJ2-1; tentatively, D is TRBD1 (6 bases). Trimming left V 0 bases short and J 0 bases short, with 12 bases between. From germline, CDR1 is SEHNR and CDR2 FQNEAQ (reference sequence). CDR3 length: 17 amino acids. CDR3 protein: CASSLARDTSSYNEQFF. CDR3 coding DNA: TGTGCCAGCAGCTTAGCACGGGACACGAGCTCCTACAATGAGCAGTTCTTC. Together with reference TRBV7-9 and TRBJ2-1, the CDR3 gives the full variable domain: DTGVSQNPRHKITKRGQNVTFRCDPISEHNRLYWYRQTLGQGPEFLTYFQNEAQLEKSRLLSDRFSAERPKGSFSTLEIQRTEQGDSAMYLCASSLARDTSSYNEQFFGPGTRLTVL.

Here the CDR3 DNA reads TGTGCCAGCAGCGTAGCTACAGGGAACTATGGCTACACCTTC. Its translation: CASSVATGNYGYTF. V and J are TRBV9 and TRBJ1-2, with a possible D match to TRBD1 (6 bases). Trimming removed 0 bases from V and 2 bases from J, with 8 bases in between. The CDR3 has 14 amino acids. CDR1 and CDR2 from the germline V gene are SGDLS and YYNGEE. The full variable domain, completed using reference TRBV9 and TRBJ1-2, is DSGVTQTPKHLITATGQRVTLRCSPRSGDLSVYWYQQSLDQGLQFLIQYYNGEERAKGNILERFSAQQFPDLHSELNLSSLELGDSALYFCASSVATGNYGYTFGSGTRLTVV.

This rearrangement joins TRBV30 to TRBJ2-7, with TRBD2 matching 12 bases. Germline values: CDR1 GTSNPN, CDR2 SVGIG (reference sequence). CDR3 length: 13 residues. V was pared by 3 bases and J by 3 bases, with 0 bases of the junction left unmatched. CDR3: CAWRLAGGYEQYF. The DNA of the CDR3 is TGTGCCTGGAGACTAGCGGGAGGCTACGAGCAGTACTTC.

This clone appeared a few times. The V and J genes are TRBV5-1 and TRBJ1-2; unclear D gene. The CDR3 runs to 14 residues. Germline V gives CDR1 SGHRS, CDR2 YFSETQ. The germline V and J ends were trimmed by 4 bases and 5 bases, with 15 bases remaining between them. CDR3 in amino acids: CASSPGAENYGYTF. CDR3 nucleotide sequence: TGCGCCAGCAGCCCGGGTGCGGAAAATTATGGCTACACCTTC. The full variable domain, rest sourced from reference TRBV5-1 and TRBJ1-2, is KAGVTQTPRYLIKTRGQQVTLSCSPISGHRSVSWYQQTPGQGLQFLFEYFSETQRNKGNFPGRFSGRQFSNSRSEMNVSTLELGDSALYLCASSPGAENYGYTFGSGTRLTVV.

The genes are TRBV2 and TRBJ2-5; D might be TRBD2 (6 bases). The V and J ends lost 5 bases and 0 bases respectively, with 16 bases between them. This CDR3 has 16 residues. Germline lookup yields CDR1 SNHLY and CDR2 FYNNEI. The CDR3 DNA is TGTGCCAGCAGTCCCCCGGGAGCGGTTAACCAAGAGACCCAGTACTTC. This translates into CASSPPGAVNQETQYF.

J is TRBJ2-1 and V is TRBV13, with D uncertain. Germline values: CDR1 PRHDT, CDR2 FYEKMQ (reference sequence). V lost 1 base and J 4 bases, leaving 14 bases between the germline ends. CDR3 length: 16 amino acids. CDR3: CASSLDGGSEYNEQFF. Written as DNA, the CDR3 is TGTGCCAGCAGCTTAGATGGCGGATCAGAATACAATGAGCAGTTCTTC.

This clone is a singleton in its sample. This chain uses TRBV19 with TRBJ2-1, with TRBD2 matching 10 bases. This CDR3 is 15 amino acids long. Germline V gene data show CDR1 as LNHDA and CDR2 as SQIVND (reference sequence). J lost 7 bases, V lost 0 bases, and 3 bases had no gene match. The CDR3 sequence is CASSIDSGRWNEQFF. As DNA, the CDR3 is TGTGCCAGTAGTATAGATAGCGGGAGGTGGAATGAGCAGTTCTTC.

In this sample, this clone turned up once. J is TRBJ1-1 and V is TRBV6-1; D call uncertain. This CDR3 comprises 12 residues. The V gene lost 6 bases and the J gene lost 2 bases, with 7 bases spanning the gap. Germline assignment: CDR1 MNHNS and CDR2 SASEGT. The CDR3 spells CASRQANTEAFF. CDR3 DNA: TGTGCCAGCAGACAAGCAAACACTGAAGCTTTCTTT.

This chain connects TRBV19 to TRBJ2-7; TRBD1 is a possible D gene (6 bases). This CDR3 comprises 13 residues. CDR1 and CDR2 (germline): LNHDA, SQIVND (reference sequence). V was shortened by 5 bases and J by 2 bases, with 10 bases between the two germline ends. For the CDR3, the DNA is TGTGCCAGTAGTTTCCGGGACACCTACGAGCAGTACTTC. This sequence encodes CASSFRDTYEQYF.

V usage is TRBV12-5 and J usage is TRBJ2-7; D may match TRBD1 or TRBD2 (5 bases each). Germline V gives CDR1 LGHNT, CDR2 FRNRAP. The CDR3 consists of 13 residues. V was cut by 5 bases and J by 3 bases, with 11 bases left in between. The CDR3 DNA is TGTGCTAGTGGTCTGGGGACCCTCTACGAGCAGTACTTC. The encoded protein is CASGLGTLYEQYF.

This clone was seen only once. The chain combines TRBV29-1 with TRBJ2-1, with D possibly matching TRBD2 (8 bases). CDR3 length: 15 residues. V was trimmed by 6 bases and J by 3 bases, leaving 18 bases between them. In germline, CDR1 is SQVTM, CDR2 ANQGSEA. In DNA form, the CDR3 reads TGCAGCGTCCGGGGGGGACAGAGAATCTACAATGAGCAGTTCTTC. Translating it yields CSVRGGQRIYNEQFF.

The CDR3 coding sequence is TGTGCCAGCAGATATGCAGATACGCAGTATTTT. It is translated as CASRYADTQYF. The gene calls are TRBV6-1 and TRBJ2-3; D uncertain. CDR1 and CDR2 (germline): MNHNS, SASEGT. V lost 6 bases and J 4 bases, leaving 5 bases between the germline ends. This CDR3 is 11 amino acids long.

V is TRBV28 and J is TRBJ2-7, with 7 bases matching TRBD1. Germline CDR1 is MDHEN and CDR2 is SYDVKM. The CDR3 contains 15 residues. J lost 3 bases, V lost 6 bases, and 11 bases had no gene match. CDR3 amino acids: CASSRLRTGNYEQYF. CDR3 nucleotides: TGTGCCAGCAGCCGTCTTAGGACAGGTAACTACGAGCAGTACTTC.

CDR3 residues: CAISRALEGNSPLHF. The CDR3 nucleotides are TGTGCCATCAGCCGGGCCCTCGAGGGGAATTCACCCCTCCACTTT. The chain carries TRBV10-3 and TRBJ1-6, with a tentative D call TRBD1 (5 bases). Trimming pared 6 bases from V and 7 bases from J, leaving 16 bases between. This CDR3 is 15 amino acids long. Per the germline V gene, CDR1 is ENHRY and CDR2 is SYGVKD.

The chain recombines TRBV30 with TRBJ1-3; D is unclear. The CDR3 is made up of 13 amino acids. The V end lost 4 bases, the J end lost 4 bases, and 11 bases lay between the germline ends. Germline CDR1 GTSNPN, CDR2 SVGIG (reference sequence). CDR3 sequence (DNA): TGTGCCTGGAATATGTGGCTAGGAAACACCATATATTTT. It specifies CAWNMWLGNTIYF.

The chain joins TRBV14 to TRBJ1-1; D unclear. Germline V gene sequence: CDR1 SGHDN, CDR2 FVKESK. The CDR3 is made up of 14 amino acids. V was clipped by 0 bases and J by 3 bases, with 8 bases between them. The DNA for the CDR3 is TGTGCCAGCAGCCAAGATCAGAGGGACACTGAAGCTTTCTTT. Its protein is CASSQDQRDTEAFF.

V is TRBV2 and J is TRBJ2-1; 7 positions agree with TRBD2. Per germline, CDR1 SNHLY and CDR2 FYNNEI. V lost 4 bases to trimming and J lost 2 bases; unmatched junction nucleotides: 11. The CDR3 covers 17 residues. This chain's CDR3 is CASSVRDTSAAYNEQFF. Here the CDR3 DNA reads TGTGCCAGCAGTGTCCGAGATACTAGCGCCGCCTACAATGAGCAGTTCTTC.

The chain combines TRBV12-5 with TRBJ1-1; D unclear. The CDR3 is 17 amino acids. The V end was cut by 1 base, the J end by 4 bases, with 19 bases between. Germline V gene lookup returns CDR1 LGHNT and CDR2 FRNRAP. CDR3 nucleotides: TGTGCTAGTGGTTTGGACGTGAAGATTTCGGGCGGCACTGAAGCTTTCTTT. Translated, it gives CASGLDVKISGGTEAFF.

J is TRBJ2-1 and V is TRBV7-3; D gene unclear. Germline CDR1 and CDR2: SGHTA and FQGTGA. V lost 8 bases to trimming and J lost 2 bases, with 16 bases between them. This CDR3 is 15 amino acids long. The CDR3 region has the DNA TGTGCCAGCTCAGAACGCGGACCAGCCTACAATGAGCAGTTCTTC. It codes for CASSERGPAYNEQFF. The variable domain in full, completed from reference TRBV7-3 and TRBJ2-1, reads GAGVSQTPSNKVTEKGKYVELRCDPISGHTALYWYRQSLGQGPEFLIYFQGTGAADDSGLPNDRFFAVRPEGSVSTLKIQRTERGDSAVYLCASSERGPAYNEQFFGPGTRLTVL.